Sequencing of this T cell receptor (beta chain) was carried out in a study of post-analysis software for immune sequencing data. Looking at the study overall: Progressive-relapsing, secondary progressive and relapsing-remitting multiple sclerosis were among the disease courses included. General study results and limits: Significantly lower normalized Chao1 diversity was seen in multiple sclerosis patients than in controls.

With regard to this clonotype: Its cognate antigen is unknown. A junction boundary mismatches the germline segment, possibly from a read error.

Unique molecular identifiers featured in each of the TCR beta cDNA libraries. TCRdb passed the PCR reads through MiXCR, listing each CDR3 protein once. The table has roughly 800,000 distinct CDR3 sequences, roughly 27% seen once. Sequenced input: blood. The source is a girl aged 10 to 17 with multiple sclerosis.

The CDR3 DNA reads as TGTGCCAGTAGGACCGGGACAGTCCTCTCTGGGGCCAACGTCCGGACTTTC. Its protein product is CASRTGTVLSGANVRTF. This chain joins TRBV7-9 and TRBJ2-6; the match to TRBD1 covers 7 bases. The V gene's germline CDR1 is SEHNR and CDR2 FQNEAQ (reference sequence). The length of the CDR3 is 17 residues.